This T cell receptor beta chain was profiled in a study of cytomegalovirus exposure and HLA in healthy donors. Study-level points and caveats: Within an earlier analysis, most TCR beta V segments proved productive either about 90% or about 30% of the time. With further analysis later on, most CMV-associated TCR beta chains appeared HLA-restricted.

Concerning this clone: Its antigen remains unknown.

V dropped 4 bases and J dropped 4 bases, with 14 bases sitting between them. Germline CDR1 SEHNR, CDR2 FQNEAQ (reference sequence). The CDR3 is made up of 15 amino acids. This cohort consisted of healthy bone marrow donors. Amplification used 60 Vbeta primers and 13 Jbeta primers. As processed by the authors: In a later analysis, approximately 80 million unique TCR beta chains included roughly 11 million shared by two or more donors. The table came from immunoSEQ multiplex PCR; TCRdb's copy has only in-frame clones and leaves some out. That table gives V, J and clone size, and the DNA gave D and trimming. The table lists roughly 120,000 clones, approximately 70% of them singletons.

The sample was PBMCs. The origin of this receptor is a man aged 35 to 55 in good health and CMV-seronegative. The J gene is TRBJ1-5, the V gene TRBV7-9; D possibly corresponds to TRBD1 (6 bases). CDR3 sequence reads: CASSYGYTGNQPQHF. As DNA, the CDR3 is TGTGCCAGCAGCTACGGATATACAGGGAATCAGCCCCAGCATTTT.